Shown below are 9 T cell receptor beta chains from a single sample sequenced in a study of blood T cell repertoires in COVID-19. Clones were sequenced by immunoSEQ multiplex PCR, and TCRdb holds only the in-frame ones, with some missing. Among about 400,000 clones listed, around nine tenths were seen once. The sequencing sample was made of PBMCs or T cells enriched from blood (not recorded which). The receptor set was obtained from a woman between 50 and 59 years old who had recovered from COVID-19.

The V call is TRBV7-9, the J call TRBJ2-5, with D perhaps matching TRBD1 (5 bases). Germline CDR1 SEHNR, CDR2 FQNEAQ (reference sequence). V was cut by 5 bases and J by 0 bases, with 19 bases left in between. This CDR3 comprises 17 residues. The DNA for the CDR3 is TGTGCCAGCAGCCCGAAAGACCAGACAGCCTACCAAGAGACCCAGTACTTC. Protein: CASSPKDQTAYQETQYF.

The V gene is TRBV27, the J gene TRBJ2-7, with TRBD1 identical over 12 bases. The CDR3 has 17 amino acids. V lost 5 bases to trimming and J lost 4 bases; unmatched junction nucleotides: 12. CDR1 is MNHEY and CDR2 is SMNVEV in the germline V gene (reference sequence). CDR3 sequence reads: CASSINPGQGASYEQYF. The DNA for the CDR3 is TGTGCCAGCAGTATAAATCCGGGACAGGGGGCTTCGTACGAGCAGTACTTC.

V gene TRBV19 combines with J gene TRBJ2-1, with a tentative D call TRBD2 (6 bases). V dropped 9 bases and J dropped 4 bases, with 16 bases sitting between them. CDR3 length equals 14 residues. Germline V gene lookup returns CDR1 LNHDA and CDR2 SQIVND (reference sequence). As DNA, the CDR3 is TGTGCCAGCGGGGAGGCGATGGGGTACAATGAGCAGTTCTTC. Translation: CASGEAMGYNEQFF. Looking up the rest from reference TRBV19 and TRBJ2-1 gives the full variable domain: DGGITQSPKYLFRKEGQNVTLSCEQNLNHDAMYWYRQDPGQGLRLIYYSQIVNDFQKGDIAEGYSVSREKKESFPLTVTSAQKNPTAFYLCASGEAMGYNEQFFGPGTRLTVL.

A word on this clone: Germline and junction disagree at one end, which may indicate a read error. V gene TRBV28 combines with J gene TRBJ2-5; 10 nucleotides line up with TRBD2. CDR1 and CDR2 (germline): MDHEN, SYDVKM. This CDR3 comprises 12 residues. CDR3: CASRGLAGGPHF. CDR3 DNA sequence: TGTGCCAGCAGGGGGTTAGCGGGGGGCCCGCACTTC.

The chain has TRBV29-1 and TRBJ2-5; D is unclear. Trimming removed 5 bases from V and 7 bases from J, with 8 bases in between. Looked up from germline, CDR1 is SQVTM and CDR2 is ANQGSEA. The CDR3 contains 10 residues. The CDR3 loop reads CSVIYGTQYF. The CDR3 nucleotides read TGCAGCGTTATCTATGGGACCCAGTACTTC.

The chain uses TRBV7-9 and TRBJ1-2; D possibly corresponds to TRBD1 (5 bases). Germline CDR1 reads SEHNR; CDR2 reads FQNEAQ (reference sequence). The CDR3 extends over 14 amino acids. V was clipped by 3 bases and J by 7 bases, with 15 bases between them. DNA of the CDR3: TGTGCCAGCAGCTTTAATGAGGTTAGGGGTGGCTACACCTTC. As protein: CASSFNEVRGGYTF.

The V call is TRBV7-9, the J call TRBJ1-5; D remains unclear. Germline CDR1 reads SEHNR; CDR2 reads FQNEAQ (reference sequence). The CDR3 totals 11 residues. Trimming took off 8 bases at V and 5 bases at J, with 7 bases between the two ends. The CDR3 sequence is CASGPDQPQHF. CDR3 nucleotides: TGTGCCAGCGGCCCCGATCAGCCCCAGCATTTT.

The V call is TRBV27, the J call TRBJ1-3; TRBD1 matches 7 bases. CDR1 and CDR2 from the germline V gene are MNHEY and SMNVEV (reference sequence). The CDR3 totals 14 residues. V was clipped by 3 bases and J by 2 bases; unmatched bases: 1. The CDR3 nucleotides are TGTGCCAGCAGTTTCGACAGGGCTGGAAACACCATATATTTT. This codes for CASSFDRAGNTIYF.

This clone was observed once. V usage is TRBV2 and J usage is TRBJ1-2; 7 nucleotides align to TRBD1. V lost 6 bases, J lost 8 bases, and 6 bases stayed unmatched. The CDR3 is 12 amino acids. Germline-derived CDR1 and CDR2 are SNHLY and FYNNEI. DNA of the CDR3: TGTGCCAGCAGCCAGGGGGGTCAAGGCTACACCTTC. It encodes CASSQGGQGYTF.